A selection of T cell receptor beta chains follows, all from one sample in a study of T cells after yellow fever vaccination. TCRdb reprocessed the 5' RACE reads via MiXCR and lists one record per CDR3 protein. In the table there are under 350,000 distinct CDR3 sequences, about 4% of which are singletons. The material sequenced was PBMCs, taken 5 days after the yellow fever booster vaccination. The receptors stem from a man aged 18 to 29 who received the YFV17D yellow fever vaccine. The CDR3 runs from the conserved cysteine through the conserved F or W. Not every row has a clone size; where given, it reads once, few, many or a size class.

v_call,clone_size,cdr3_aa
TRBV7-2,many,CASSLGGPGNIQYF
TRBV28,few,CASSSHPETQYF
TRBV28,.,CASSLLAGSGEKLFF
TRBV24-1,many,CATSSGGPYGYTF
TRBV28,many,CASSPFYLSSPVKNIQYF
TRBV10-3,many,CAISDWGSDTQYF
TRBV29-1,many,CSAGTDTQYF
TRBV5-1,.,CASKDSASTDTQYF
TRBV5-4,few,CASNLPGRYYGYTF
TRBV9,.,CASSERRSNSPLHF
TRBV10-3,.,CAISDGGFNQPQHF
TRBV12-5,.,CASGPGQGGDTQYF
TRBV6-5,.,CASSYLQGRRFEKLFF
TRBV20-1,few,CSARDPGQGGSPLHF
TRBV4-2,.,CASSQVETALGYTF
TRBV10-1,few,CASIAVIAGDYYNEQFF
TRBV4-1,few,CASSRGLTGGTEAFF
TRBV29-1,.,CSVDGTVGSYNEQFF
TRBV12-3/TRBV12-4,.,CASSFMGASTDTQYF
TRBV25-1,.,CASHGGEGGSPLHF
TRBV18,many,CASSPGVRQKIAGELFF
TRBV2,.,CASSAGTGYGYTF
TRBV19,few,CASSPGHFTGELFF
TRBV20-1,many,CSARSGGTGDEQYF
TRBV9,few,CASSVAGAASYEQYF
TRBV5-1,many,CASSLVDGKNGYTF
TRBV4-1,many,CASSGDGFSAPETQYF
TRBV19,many,CASSISRDVQFF
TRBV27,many,CASTPGSSYNEQFF
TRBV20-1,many,CSAPSGGGGDQYF
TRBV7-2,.,CASSLSRTNQPQHF
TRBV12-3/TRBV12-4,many,CASSLGGFYNEQFF
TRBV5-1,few,CASSLGPGEGTEAFF
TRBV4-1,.,CASSQDGDRDDQPQHF
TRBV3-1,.,CASSQDGGQAFF
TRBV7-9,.,CASSPRTASSYNEQFF
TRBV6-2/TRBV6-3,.,CASSYTRGQGTQYF
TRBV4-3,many,CASSSGQGWGYTF
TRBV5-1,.,CASAKDPSSGNTIYF
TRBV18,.,CASSPKGYTEAFF
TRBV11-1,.,CASSAFIQGSTEAFF
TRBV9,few,CASSAGQGASKNIQYF
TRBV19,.,CASSIQEQETQYF
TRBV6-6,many,CASSTGSVQPQHF
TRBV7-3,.,CASCSGRITMNTEAFF